Listed below are T cell receptor beta chains from one sample, sequenced in a study of T-cell memory formation after mild COVID-19. TCRdb passed the 5' RACE reads through MiXCR, listing each CDR3 protein once. The sample includes some 350,000 distinct CDR3 sequences, roughly 13% of them seen just once. Sequenced material: PBMCs or a T cell subset sorted from them (not recorded which). All receptors come from a man aged 18 to 30 who had mild COVID-19 (a few samples of this study predate the infection). Cell type and time point are not known. CDR3s include the opening cysteine and the closing phenylalanine or tryptophan. The order of the fields is J gene, V gene, CDR3 protein.

>TRBJ2-3|TRBV9
CASSVEDTGGYTDTQYF
>TRBJ2-1|TRBV20-1
CSARDGGRGNEQFF
>TRBJ2-3|TRBV5-1
CASSLMSGVLDTQYF
>TRBJ1-1|TRBV18
CASSSGTLPSVAFF
>TRBJ1-2|TRBV6-5
CASGTGGFYGYTF
>TRBJ1-6|TRBV7-9
CASSPPVLNSPLHF
>TRBJ1-1|TRBV5-1
CASSLAAGGGTEAFF
>TRBJ1-1|TRBV7-3
CASSLMQGGTEAFF
>TRBJ2-1|TRBV2
CASSEWSSGRREQFF
>TRBJ1-1|TRBV20-1
CSAQVPGHRNTEAFF
>TRBJ2-5|TRBV7-2
CASTRTGKGETQYF
>TRBJ2-3|TRBV29-1
CSVGSQGIRTDTQYF
>TRBJ2-6|TRBV20-1
CSARVGGPRSGANVLTF
>TRBJ1-6|TRBV7-9
CASSPELVNSPLHF
>TRBJ1-3|TRBV5-1
CASSLFQASSGNTIYF
>TRBJ2-1|TRBV2
CASSEDLSIEQFF